The 2 T cell receptor beta chains presented below share a single source sample, sequenced in a study of regulatory dendritic cells for organ transplantation. Using immunoSEQ multiplex PCR, the repertoire was profiled, and TCRdb retains in-frame clones only, with some absent. The sample includes around 30,000 clones, more than 65% of them seen just once. The sample consisted of naive CD8+ T cells from blood. The subset: CD45RA+ naive T cells. These receptors came from a human donor in good health.

This clone was observed a single time. The genes are TRBV27 and TRBJ2-1; D is perhaps TRBD1 (5 bases). CDR1 MNHEY and CDR2 SMNVEV come from the germline V gene (reference sequence). This CDR3 region has 13 residues. Trimming pared 3 bases from V and 9 bases from J, leaving 12 bases between. The CDR3 spells CASSLLGLGEQFF. For the CDR3, the DNA is TGTGCCAGCAGTTTGTTGGGGCTGGGTGAGCAGTTCTTC.

The chain combines TRBV19 with TRBJ2-7; D perhaps matches TRBD1 (6 bases). The CDR3 extends over 13 amino acids. Germline V gene lookup returns CDR1 LNHDA and CDR2 SQIVND (reference sequence). Between the trimmed V and J ends, which lost 3 bases and 6 bases, there was a span of 12 bases. CDR3 coding DNA: TGTGCCAGTAGTATGTCCAGGGGTGGCGAGCAGTACTTC. This codes for CASSMSRGGEQYF.